A single T cell receptor (beta chain) is shown here with its context. The CDR3 is 15 residues long. The trim removed 3 bases at V and 3 bases at J, leaving 2 bases unmatched. The V gene's germline CDR1 is SGHRS and CDR2 YFSETQ. The sample originates from a study of blood T cell repertoires in COVID-19. Study-level information: Specimens from acute and convalescent COVID-19 originated in the United States, Italy and Spain. PBMCs, B-cell-depleted T cells, or T cells provided the cDNA or gDNA that made up the material.

Here immunoSEQ multiplex PCR was the method, and the copy in TCRdb shows in-frame clones only, minus some. The data hold about 81,000 clones, with approximately 89% observed a single time. Sequencing was performed on peripheral blood. This sequence joins TRBV5-1 and TRBJ1-4; 10 bases are shared with TRBD1. The clonotype was recovered from a man aged 65 to 85 with active or convalescent COVID-19. The CDR3 spells CASSSGTGANEKLFF. CDR3 sequence (DNA): TGCGCCAGCAGCTCGGGGACAGGGGCTAATGAAAAACTGTTTTTT.